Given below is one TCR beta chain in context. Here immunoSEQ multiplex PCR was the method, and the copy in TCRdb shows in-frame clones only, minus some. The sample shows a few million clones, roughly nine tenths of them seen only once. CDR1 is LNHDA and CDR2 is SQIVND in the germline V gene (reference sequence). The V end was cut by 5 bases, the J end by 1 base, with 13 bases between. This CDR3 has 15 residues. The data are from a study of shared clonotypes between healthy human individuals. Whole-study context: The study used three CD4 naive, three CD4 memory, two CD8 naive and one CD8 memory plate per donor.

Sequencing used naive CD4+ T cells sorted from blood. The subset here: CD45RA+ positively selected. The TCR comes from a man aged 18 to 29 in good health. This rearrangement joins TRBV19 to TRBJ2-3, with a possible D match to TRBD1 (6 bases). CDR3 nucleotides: TGTGCCAGTAGTCCCCAGGGGCGCCGCACAGATACGCAGTATTTT. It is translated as CASSPQGRRTDTQYF.